These 16 T cell receptor beta chains originate from one sample sequenced in a study of response to subunit inactivated influenza vaccine. TCRdb itself ran the RT-PCR reads through MiXCR, one entry per CDR3 protein. The repertoire holds 650,000 to 800,000 distinct CDR3 sequences, about 18% seen once, with about a tenth in the top ten. The sample in question was PBMCs from blood, obtained less than 6 days after vaccination. Receptors were obtained from a man in his forties or fifties who received an inactivated influenza vaccine.

The genes are TRBV27 and TRBJ2-1; 8 bases map to TRBD1. The CDR3 is 15 residues long. Germline CDR1 MNHEY, CDR2 SMNVEV (reference sequence). Unmatched junction bases numbered 11, after V lost 3 bases and J lost 10 bases. CDR3 in amino acids: CASSLRTGPVPEQFF. In DNA form, the CDR3 reads TGTGCCAGCAGTTTGCGGACAGGGCCCGTCCCGGAGCAGTTCTTC.

This clonotype was observed a few times. The genes are TRBV4-2 and TRBJ2-7; D gene uncertain. The length of the CDR3 is 14 residues. V was shortened by 4 bases and J by 4 bases, with 14 bases between the two germline ends. Germline assignment: CDR1 LGHNA and CDR2 YNFKEQ. CDR3 amino acids: CASSPRAVDYEQYF. CDR3 coding DNA: TGTGCCAGCAGCCCCCGGGCCGTAGATTACGAGCAGTACTTC.

The J gene is TRBJ1-6, the V gene TRBV12-3 or TRBV12-4, with 7 bases aligning to TRBD1. V trimming: 3 bases; J trimming: 7 bases; junction bases outside the gene matches: 6. This CDR3 is built from 15 residues. Here the CDR3 reads CASSFSTGNNSPLHF. CDR3 bases: TGTGCCAGCAGTTTTTCGACAGGGAACAATTCACCCCTCCACTTT.

This clonotype has at least ten counts. The rearrangement joins TRBV20-1 to TRBJ2-5, with D perhaps matching TRBD1 or TRBD2 (6 bases each). The CDR3 contains 13 residues. V was clipped by 3 bases and J by 7 bases, with 15 bases between them. Germline loops: CDR1 DFQATT, CDR2 SNEGSKA (reference sequence). Here the CDR3 DNA reads TGCAGTGCTAGTGTAGGGGGGACGTGGACCCAGTACTTC. This sequence encodes CSASVGGTWTQYF.

This clonotype was seen many times. The chain links TRBV12-3 or TRBV12-4 to TRBJ2-7; D gene uncertain. This CDR3 is built from 16 residues. The V gene lost 8 bases and the J gene lost 2 bases, with 22 bases spanning the gap. The CDR3: CASVPVGRVGTYEQYF. The CDR3 coding sequence is TGTGCCAGCGTCCCAGTGGGTCGGGTGGGGACCTACGAGCAGTACTTC.

This clonotype has just a few counts. The V and J genes are TRBV29-1 and TRBJ2-1, with 8 bases that match TRBD1. J lost 6 bases, V lost 5 bases, and 15 bases had no gene match. The germline V gene has CDR1 SQVTM and CDR2 ANQGSEA. The CDR3 runs to 16 residues. The CDR3 DNA follows: TGCAGCGTTCGTTCCATCGGGACAGGAGGGTCCAATGAGCAGTTCTTC. As protein: CSVRSIGTGGSNEQFF.

This clonotype was detected once. The J gene is TRBJ2-2, the V gene TRBV6-2 or TRBV6-3; D uncertain. The length of the CDR3 is 19 residues. Germline loops: CDR1 MNHEY, CDR2 SVGEGT. V lost 3 bases and J lost 3, with 23 bases in between. The CDR3: CASSYHSGPALRDTGELFF. In DNA form, the CDR3 reads TGTGCCAGCAGTTATCACTCCGGGCCCGCACTAAGGGACACCGGGGAGCTGTTTTTT.

This clonotype was observed a few times. This chain links TRBV29-1 with TRBJ2-5, with TRBD1 matching 9 bases. The CDR3 runs to 17 residues. Germline-derived CDR1 and CDR2 are SQVTM and ANQGSEA. The J segment lost 1 base and the V segment lost 1 base, leaving 10 bases of the junction unmatched. CDR3 coding DNA: TGCAGCGTTGAAGGTCTGCGGGACAGGGCATTCCAAGAGACCCAGTACTTC. Residues: CSVEGLRDRAFQETQYF. Looking up the rest from reference TRBV29-1 and TRBJ2-5 gives the full variable domain: SAVISQKPSRDICQRGTSLTIQCQVDSQVTMMFWYRQQPGQSLTLIATANQGSEATYESGFVIDKFPISRPNLTFSTLTVSNMSPEDSSIYLCSVEGLRDRAFQETQYFGPGTRLLVL.

This clonotype was seen only a few times. CDR3 protein: CASSQVAGEAYEQYF. As DNA, the CDR3 is TGCGCCAGCAGCCAAGTTGCCGGGGAGGCCTACGAGCAGTACTTC. The gene calls are TRBV4-1 and TRBJ2-7; D may be TRBD2 (6 bases). The V gene's germline CDR1 is MGHRA and CDR2 YSYEKL. V lost 1 base and J 2 bases, leaving 12 bases between the germline ends. The CDR3 runs 15 residues.

Regarding this clonotype: A read error may explain this, as a much larger clone is one base away. CDR3 bases: TGTGCCACCAGCTCGACCTTCCCGGATACGCAGTATTTT. It translates to CATSSTFPDTQYF. The chain has TRBV7-2 and TRBJ2-3; D call uncertain. This CDR3 has 13 amino acids. The germline gives CDR1 SGHTA, CDR2 FQGNSA.

The CDR3 nucleotides are TGTGCCAGCAGCTTAGAGCTGGGGAATTCACCCCTCCACTTT. The encoded protein is CASSLELGNSPLHF. The rearrangement uses TRBV7-8 and TRBJ1-6; D gene uncertain. In germline, CDR1 is SGHVS, CDR2 FQNEAQ. The V gene lost 1 base and the J gene lost 7 bases, with 8 bases spanning the gap. The CDR3 has 14 amino acids.

In this sample, this clonotype turned up a few times. The DNA of the CDR3 is TGTGCCAGCACCAGGGACAGGTCTTACGAGCAGTACTTC. Encoded protein: CASTRDRSYEQYF. This chain connects TRBV12-3 or TRBV12-4 to TRBJ2-7, with 8 bases identical to TRBD1. This CDR3 contains 13 residues. V shed 7 bases and J 4 bases; nucleotides not matched to a gene: 6.

At least ten counts were recorded for this clonotype. The CDR3 region has the DNA TGCAGTGCTCAACCCCTTTCCAGCTCCTACAATGAGCAGTTCTTC. Translation: CSAQPLSSSYNEQFF. This chain joins TRBV20-1 and TRBJ2-1; D is ambiguous. The CDR3 is 15 residues long. In germline, CDR1 is DFQATT, CDR2 SNEGSKA (reference sequence). Between the trimmed V and J ends, which lost 5 bases and 0 bases, there was a span of 14 bases.

In its sample, this clonotype was seen a few times. This chain connects TRBV20-1 to TRBJ2-4, with a tentative D call TRBD1 (5 bases). CDR3 length: 15 residues. The germline V and J ends were trimmed by 3 bases and 2 bases, with 14 bases remaining between them. CDR1 is DFQATT and CDR2 is SNEGSKA in the germline V gene (reference sequence). DNA for the CDR3: TGCAGTGCTAGCATCCCCCAGGGCCCCAAAAACATTCAGTACTTC. Translation gives CSASIPQGPKNIQYF.

The chain combines TRBV11-1 with TRBJ2-7; 14 bases line up with TRBD2. Unmatched junction bases numbered 7, after V lost 0 bases and J lost 3 bases. The CDR3 loop spans 18 amino acids. The V gene's germline CDR1 is SGHAT and CDR2 FQDESV (reference sequence). In nucleotides, the CDR3 is TGTGCCAGCAGCTTAGCCTCCGGGACTAGCGGGAGTATCTACGAGCAGTACTTC. This translates into CASSLASGTSGSIYEQYF.

The V call is TRBV18, the J call TRBJ2-3, with D tentatively TRBD1 (6 bases). CDR3 length equals 15 residues. Per germline, CDR1 KGHSH and CDR2 LQKENI. V lost 0 bases and J lost 4, with 11 bases in between. CDR3: CASSPPQGSPDTQYF. CDR3 DNA: TGTGCCAGCTCACCACCACAGGGTTCTCCAGATACGCAGTATTTT.